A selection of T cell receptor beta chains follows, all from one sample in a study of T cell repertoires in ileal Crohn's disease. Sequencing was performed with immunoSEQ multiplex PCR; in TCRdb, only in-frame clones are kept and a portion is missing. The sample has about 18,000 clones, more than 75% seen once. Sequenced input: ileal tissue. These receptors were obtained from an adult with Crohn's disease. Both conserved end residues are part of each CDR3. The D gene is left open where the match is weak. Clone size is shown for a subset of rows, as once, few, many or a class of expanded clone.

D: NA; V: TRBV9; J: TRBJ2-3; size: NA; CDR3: CASSPRINTQYF; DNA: TGTGCCAGCAGCCCTCGTATAAATACGCAGTATTTT
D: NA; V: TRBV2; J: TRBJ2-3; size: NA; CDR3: CASSGDAADTQYF; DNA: TGTGCCAGCTCAGGGGATGCCGCAGATACGCAGTATTTT
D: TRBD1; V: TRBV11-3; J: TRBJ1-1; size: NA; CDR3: CASSEGAGTEAFF; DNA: TGTGCCAGCAGCGAGGGGGCCGGCACTGAAGCTTTCTTT
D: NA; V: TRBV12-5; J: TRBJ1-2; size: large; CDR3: CASGLIEGVGYGYTF; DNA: TGTGCTAGTGGTTTGATAGAAGGGGTTGGCTATGGCTACACCTTC
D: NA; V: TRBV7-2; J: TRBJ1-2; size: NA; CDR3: CASSLGGANKAYGYTF; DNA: TGTGCCAGCAGCCTCGGAGGAGCTAATAAGGCCTATGGCTACACCTTC
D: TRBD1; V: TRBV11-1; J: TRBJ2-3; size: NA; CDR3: CASSERTGLADTQYF; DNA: TGTGCCAGCTCAGAACGGACAGGGCTTGCAGATACGCAGTATTTT
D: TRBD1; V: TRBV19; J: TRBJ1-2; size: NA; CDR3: CASSIYRDRVFGYTF; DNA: TGTGCCAGTAGCATATACCGGGACAGGGTATTTGGCTACACCTTC
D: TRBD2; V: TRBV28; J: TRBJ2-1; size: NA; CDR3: CASSLGLAGRNEQFF; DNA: TGTGCCAGCAGTCTGGGACTAGCGGGACGCAATGAGCAGTTCTTC
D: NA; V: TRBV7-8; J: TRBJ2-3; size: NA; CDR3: CASSPEYGTDTQYF; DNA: TGTGCCAGCAGCCCAGAATATGGGACAGATACGCAGTATTTT
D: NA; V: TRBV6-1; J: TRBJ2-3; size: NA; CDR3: CASSEALQGTDTQYF; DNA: TGTGCCAGCAGTGAAGCGCTTCAGGGCACAGATACGCAGTATTTT
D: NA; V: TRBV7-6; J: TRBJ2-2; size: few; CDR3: CASSFGSGELFF; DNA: TGTGCCAGCAGCTTCGGATCCGGGGAGCTGTTTTTT
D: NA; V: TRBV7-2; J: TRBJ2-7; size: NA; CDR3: CASSPAIGQTTYEQYF; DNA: TGTGCCAGCAGCCCAGCAATTGGACAGACAACCTACGAGCAGTACTTC
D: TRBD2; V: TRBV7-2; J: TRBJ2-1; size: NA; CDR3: CASSLAWLAAGGNEQFF; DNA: TGTGCCAGCAGCTTAGCGTGGCTAGCGGCGGGGGGCAATGAGCAGTTCTTC
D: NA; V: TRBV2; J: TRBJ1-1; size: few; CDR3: CASSVEGLKGAFF; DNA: TGTGCCAGCAGTGTTGAGGGGCTTAAGGGGGCTTTCTTT
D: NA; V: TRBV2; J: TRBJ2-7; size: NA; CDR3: CASSIQAYEQYF; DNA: TGTGCCAGCAGTATACAGGCTTACGAGCAGTACTTC
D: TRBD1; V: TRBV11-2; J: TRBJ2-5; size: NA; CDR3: CASSWETGKGTQYF; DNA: TGTGCCAGCAGCTGGGAGACAGGGAAGGGGACCCAGTACTTC
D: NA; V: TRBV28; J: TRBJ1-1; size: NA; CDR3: CATGIGSTEAFF; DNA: TGTGCCACCGGGATTGGGAGCACTGAAGCTTTCTTT
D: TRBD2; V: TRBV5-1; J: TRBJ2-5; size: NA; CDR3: CASSTGPSGRGETQYF; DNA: TGCGCCAGCAGCACCGGCCCTAGCGGGAGAGGGGAGACCCAGTACTTC
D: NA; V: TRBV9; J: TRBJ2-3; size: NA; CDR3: CASSAGPRQLTDTQYF; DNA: TGTGCCAGCAGCGCGGGTCCCAGGCAGCTCACAGATACGCAGTATTTT
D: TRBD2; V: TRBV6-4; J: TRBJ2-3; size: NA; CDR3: CASRGISGGQDTQYF; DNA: TGTGCCAGCAGAGGGATCAGCGGGGGCCAGGATACGCAGTATTTT
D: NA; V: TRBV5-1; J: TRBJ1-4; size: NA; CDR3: CASSLDSLNEKLFF; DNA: TGCGCCAGCAGCTTGGACAGTCTTAATGAAAAACTGTTTTTT
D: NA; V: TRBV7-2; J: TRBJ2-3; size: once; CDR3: CASSFGLFSTDTQYF; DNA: TGTGCCAGCAGCTTCGGTCTTTTTAGCACAGATACGCAGTATTTT
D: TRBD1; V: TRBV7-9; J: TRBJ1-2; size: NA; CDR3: CASSYGQGAFF; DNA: TGTGCCAGCAGCTACGGACAGGGGGCGTTTTTC
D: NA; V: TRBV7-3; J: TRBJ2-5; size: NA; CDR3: CASGRGGPKETQYF; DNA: TGTGCCAGCGGGCGAGGAGGGCCAAAAGAGACCCAGTACTTC
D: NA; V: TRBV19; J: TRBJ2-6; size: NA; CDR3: CASSYSGANVLTF; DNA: TGTGCCAGTAGTTACTCTGGGGCCAACGTCCTGACTTTC
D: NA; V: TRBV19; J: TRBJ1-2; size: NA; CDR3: CASSIDSPGGYGYTF; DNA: TGTGCCAGTAGTATAGATTCGCCGGGTGGCTATGGCTACACCTTC
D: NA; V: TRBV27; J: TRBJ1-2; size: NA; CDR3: CASSSEGANYGYTF; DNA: TGTGCCAGCAGTTCAGAGGGCGCTAACTATGGCTACACCTTC
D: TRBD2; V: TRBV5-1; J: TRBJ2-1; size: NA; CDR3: CASSLAGLAGGSYNEQFF; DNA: TGCGCCAGCAGCTTGGCCGGACTAGCGGGGGGATCCTACAATGAGCAGTTCTTC
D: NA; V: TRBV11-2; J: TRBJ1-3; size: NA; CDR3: CASSLFLGGLGNTIYF; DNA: TGTGCCAGCAGCTTATTCCTTGGGGGGCTGGGAAACACCATATATTTT
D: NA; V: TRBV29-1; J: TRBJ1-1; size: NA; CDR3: CSVATGQKKAFF; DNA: TGCAGCGTTGCCACAGGGCAGAAAAAAGCTTTCTTT
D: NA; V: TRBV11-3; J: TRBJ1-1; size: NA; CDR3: CASSRSGASNTEAFF; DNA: TGTGCCAGCAGCCGGAGCGGGGCCTCGAACACTGAAGCTTTCTTT
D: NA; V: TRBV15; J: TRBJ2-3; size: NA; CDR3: CATSRDPGAGDTQYF; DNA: TGTGCCACCAGCAGAGACCCGGGGGCGGGAGATACGCAGTATTTT
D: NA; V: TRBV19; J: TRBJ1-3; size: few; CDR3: CAATPAHKGRNTIYF; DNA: TGTGCCGCTACCCCGGCACACAAAGGAAGAAACACCATATATTTT
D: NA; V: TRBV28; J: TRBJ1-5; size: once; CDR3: CASTLRLSGWDSNQPQHF; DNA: TGTGCCAGCACCCTTAGGTTATCAGGGTGGGATAGCAATCAGCCCCAGCATTTT
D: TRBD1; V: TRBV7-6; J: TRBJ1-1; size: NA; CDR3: CASSFSGGATEAFF; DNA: TGTGCCAGCAGCTTCTCAGGGGGCGCGACTGAAGCTTTCTTT
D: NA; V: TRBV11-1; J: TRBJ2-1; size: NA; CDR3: CASSLRFGSGVSYNEQFF; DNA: TGTGCCAGCAGCTTAAGGTTTGGGTCGGGAGTCTCCTACAATGAGCAGTTCTTC
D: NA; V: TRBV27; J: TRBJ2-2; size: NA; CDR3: CASNTGRNTGELFF; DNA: TGTGCCAGCAATACAGGGAGGAACACCGGGGAGCTGTTTTTT
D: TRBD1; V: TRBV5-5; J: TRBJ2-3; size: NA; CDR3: CASSSLGQTTNTQYF; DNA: TGTGCCAGCAGCTCCCTGGGACAGACCACAAATACGCAGTATTTT
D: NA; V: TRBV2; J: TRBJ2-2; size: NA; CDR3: CASSEQGRTGELFF; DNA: TGTGCCAGCAGTGAACAGGGACGCACCGGGGAGCTGTTTTTT
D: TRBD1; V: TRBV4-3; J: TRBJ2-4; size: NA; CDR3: CASSQDSRTGDIQYF; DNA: TGCGCCAGCAGCCAAGATTCGAGAACAGGGGACATTCAGTACTTC